Reported below is one TCR beta chain. The antigen is unknown. Trimming shortened V by 8 bases and J by 0 bases, and 14 bases separated the two germline ends. CDR3 size: 13 residues. The germline V gene encodes CDR1 DFQATT and CDR2 SNEGSKA (reference sequence). A second PCR of 7 to 11 cycles used a sample-barcoded 5' primer and a J-beta primer mix. The authors tagged each cDNA molecule using a template-switch adaptor with 12 random nucleotides. TCRdb passed the 5' RACE reads through MiXCR, listing each CDR3 protein once. The repertoire has roughly 1.4 million distinct CDR3 sequences, around 59% of them found once; the top ten carry 6.7%. Isolation yielded PBMCs, at least 7 million per sample, in every case. The sample comes from a study of blood T cells in healthy people across ages. Study observations and caveats: Using unsorted PBMCs precluded a conclusive naive versus antigen-experienced comparison. Lack of knowledge of donor CMV status possibly confounded expanded clonotype changes.

This sequence was found in a man between 18 and 29 years old in good health. The specimen was blood. The chain couples TRBV20-1 to TRBJ2-7; D unresolved. The CDR3 protein is CSPNHGISYEQYF. CDR3 DNA: TGCAGTCCCAACCACGGTATCTCCTACGAGCAGTACTTC.